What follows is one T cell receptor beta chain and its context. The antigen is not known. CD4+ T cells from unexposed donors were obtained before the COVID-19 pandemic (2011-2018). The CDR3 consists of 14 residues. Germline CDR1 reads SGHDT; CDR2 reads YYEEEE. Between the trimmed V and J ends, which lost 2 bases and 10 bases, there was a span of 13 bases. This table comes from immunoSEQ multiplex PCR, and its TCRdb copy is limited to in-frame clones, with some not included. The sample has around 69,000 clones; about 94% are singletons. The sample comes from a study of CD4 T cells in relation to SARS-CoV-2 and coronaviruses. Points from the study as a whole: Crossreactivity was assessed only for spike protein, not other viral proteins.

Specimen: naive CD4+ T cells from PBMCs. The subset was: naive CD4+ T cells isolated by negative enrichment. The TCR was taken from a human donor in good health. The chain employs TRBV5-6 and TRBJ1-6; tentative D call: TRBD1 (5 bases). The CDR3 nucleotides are TGTGCCAGCAGCTTACGAGGGGTTGGATCACCCCTCCACTTT. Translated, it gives CASSLRGVGSPLHF.